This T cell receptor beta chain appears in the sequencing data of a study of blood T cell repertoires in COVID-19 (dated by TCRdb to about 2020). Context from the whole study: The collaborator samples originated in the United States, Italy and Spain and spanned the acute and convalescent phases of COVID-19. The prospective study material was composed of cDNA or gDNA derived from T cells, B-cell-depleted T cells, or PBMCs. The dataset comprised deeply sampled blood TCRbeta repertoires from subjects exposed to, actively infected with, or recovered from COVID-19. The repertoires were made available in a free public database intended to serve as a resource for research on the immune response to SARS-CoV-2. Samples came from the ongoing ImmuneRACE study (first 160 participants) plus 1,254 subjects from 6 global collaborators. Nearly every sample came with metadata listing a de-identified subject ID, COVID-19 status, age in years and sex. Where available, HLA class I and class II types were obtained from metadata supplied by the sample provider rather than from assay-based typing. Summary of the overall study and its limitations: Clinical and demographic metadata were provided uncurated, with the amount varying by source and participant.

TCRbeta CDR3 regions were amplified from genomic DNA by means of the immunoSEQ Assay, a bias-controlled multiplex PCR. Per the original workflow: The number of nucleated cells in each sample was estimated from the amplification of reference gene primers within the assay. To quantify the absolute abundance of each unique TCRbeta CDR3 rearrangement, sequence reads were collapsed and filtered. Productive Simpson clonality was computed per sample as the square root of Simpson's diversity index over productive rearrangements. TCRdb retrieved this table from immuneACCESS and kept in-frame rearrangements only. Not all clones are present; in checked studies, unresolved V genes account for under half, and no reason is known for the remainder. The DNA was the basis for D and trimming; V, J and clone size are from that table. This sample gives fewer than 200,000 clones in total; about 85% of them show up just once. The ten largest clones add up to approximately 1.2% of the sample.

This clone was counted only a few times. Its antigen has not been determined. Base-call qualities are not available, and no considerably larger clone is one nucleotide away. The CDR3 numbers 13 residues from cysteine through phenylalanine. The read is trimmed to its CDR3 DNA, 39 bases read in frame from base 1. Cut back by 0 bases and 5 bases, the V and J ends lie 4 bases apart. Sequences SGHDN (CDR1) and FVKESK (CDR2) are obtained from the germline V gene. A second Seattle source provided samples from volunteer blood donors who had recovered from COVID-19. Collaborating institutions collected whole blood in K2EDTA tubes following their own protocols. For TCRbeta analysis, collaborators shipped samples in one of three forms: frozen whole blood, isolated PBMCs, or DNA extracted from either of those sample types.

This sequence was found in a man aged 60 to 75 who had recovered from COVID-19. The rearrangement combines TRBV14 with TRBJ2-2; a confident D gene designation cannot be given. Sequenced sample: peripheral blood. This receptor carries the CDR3 CASSQDLTGELFF. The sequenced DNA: TGTGCCAGCAGCCAAGATCTGACCGGGGAGCTGTTTTTT.